The 19 T cell receptor beta chains reported below all come from one sample, sequenced in a study of response to subunit inactivated influenza vaccine. Each CDR3 protein is one row after TCRdb ran MiXCR on the RT-PCR reads. The sample consists of more than 400,000 distinct CDR3 sequences, around 7.7% of them appearing once. Sequencing was performed on PBMCs from blood, taken around 25 months after vaccination. The receptor source for this set is a man in his fifties or sixties who received an inactivated influenza vaccine.

This clonotype was observed a handful of times. The chain combines TRBV6-1 with TRBJ2-1; 8 bases are a match to TRBD1. The J segment lost 6 bases and the V segment lost 6 bases, leaving 10 bases of the junction unmatched. The V gene's germline CDR1 is MNHNS and CDR2 SASEGT. This CDR3 comprises 15 residues. This CDR3 is CASRGRDRTGNEQFF. The DNA of the CDR3 is TGTGCCAGCAGGGGCCGGGACAGGACAGGCAATGAGCAGTTCTTC.

The V gene is TRBV27, the J gene TRBJ2-2; unclear D gene. Per germline, CDR1 MNHEY and CDR2 SMNVEV (reference sequence). Deletions cut 5 bases from V and 0 bases from J, with 10 bases between. This CDR3 region has 15 residues. The CDR3 DNA reads as TGTGCCAGCAGTATAGCCCCCGCGAACACCGGGGAGCTGTTTTTT. Translating gives CASSIAPANTGELFF.

This clonotype was counted only a few times. The V gene is TRBV10-3, the J gene TRBJ2-3; D ambiguous. The germline V gene has CDR1 ENHRY and CDR2 SYGVKD. This CDR3 region has 16 residues. Trimming removed 3 bases at V and 0 bases at J, with 13 bases between. CDR3 bases: TGTGCCATCAGTGATCAGAATGTCCCTAGCACAGATACGCAGTATTTT. This translates into CAISDQNVPSTDTQYF.

This clonotype was recorded once. This rearrangement joins TRBV5-1 to TRBJ2-1; D tentatively reads TRBD1 or TRBD2 (5 bases each). Deletions cut 1 base from V and 15 bases from J, with 14 bases between. The CDR3 sequence is 12 residues long. Looked up from germline, CDR1 is SGHRS and CDR2 is YFSETQ. DNA for the CDR3: TGCGCCAGCAGCTTGTATGAGGGGCCGCCGTTCTTC. Encoded protein: CASSLYEGPPFF.

This clonotype was detected only a few times. The gene calls are TRBV3-1 and TRBJ2-7, with 7 bases fitting TRBD1. J lost 4 bases, V lost 0 bases, and 9 bases had no gene match. Germline V gene sequence: CDR1 LGHDT, CDR2 YNNKEL (reference sequence). The CDR3 covers 16 residues. CDR3 sequence (DNA): TGTGCCAGCAGCCAAGATCGGGCAGGGGGTGGATACGAGCAGTACTTC. Protein product: CASSQDRAGGGYEQYF.

The chain links TRBV9 to TRBJ2-5, with 8 bases fitting TRBD2. CDR3 length equals 13 residues. Germline V gene data show CDR1 as SGDLS and CDR2 as YYNGEE. After removal of 2 bases from V and 5 bases from J, the junction contained 2 bases not matched to a gene. The CDR3 here is CASSVGLAETQYF. The CDR3 DNA sequence: TGTGCCAGCAGCGTCGGACTAGCCGAGACCCAGTACTTC.

The chain carries TRBV3-1 and TRBJ2-6, with D possibly matching TRBD1 (6 bases). The CDR3 spans 15 residues. V was clipped by 8 bases and J by 2 bases, with 13 bases between them. Germline V CDR1 and CDR2: LGHDT, YNNKEL (reference sequence). Written as DNA, the CDR3 is TGTGCCAGCTATCACACAGGGACTGGGGCCAACGTCCTGACTTTC. Protein: CASYHTGTGANVLTF. Drawing the rest from reference TRBV3-1 and TRBJ2-6, the complete variable domain is DTAVSQTPKYLVTQMGNDKSIKCEQNLGHDTMYWYKQDSKKFLKIMFSYNNKELIINETVPNRFSPKSPDKAHLNLHINSLELGDSAVYFCASYHTGTGANVLTFGAGSRLTVL.

The chain has TRBV6-2 or TRBV6-3 and TRBJ2-7; TRBD2 agrees at 7 bases. The germline V gene encodes CDR1 MNHEY and CDR2 SVGEGT. The CDR3 contains 16 residues. Trimming at V came to 0 bases and at J to 7 bases, leaving 12 bases not matched to a gene. CDR3 residues: CASSYSKTSPLEEQYF. The CDR3 nucleotides are TGTGCCAGCAGTTACTCCAAGACTAGCCCCCTGGAGGAGCAGTACTTC.

Points on this clonotype: Germline is not matched at one junction end, which may reflect a read error. The chain combines TRBV4-2 with TRBJ2-1, with D tentatively TRBD1 or TRBD2 (5 bases each). This CDR3 has 16 residues. The germline gives CDR1 LGHNA, CDR2 YNFKEQ. The CDR3 is CDSRESSESSYNEQFF. DNA of the CDR3: TGTGACAGCAGGGAAAGTAGCGAGAGCTCCTACAATGAGCAGTTCTTC.

This chain joins TRBV19 and TRBJ2-1; a weak D match, TRBD2 (5 bases). The germline CDR1 and CDR2 sequences are LNHDA and SQIVND (reference sequence). Trimming removed 0 bases at V and 12 bases at J, with 18 bases between. The CDR3 has 15 residues. The CDR3 reads CASSIDHSFWSGQFF. The CDR3 coding sequence is TGTGCCAGTAGTATAGACCATTCTTTCTGGAGCGGGCAGTTCTTC.

This clonotype has at least ten counts. The DNA of the CDR3 is TGCGCCAGCAGCGCAAACGACAGGGGTGAGGAGCAGTTCTTC. Translating it yields CASSANDRGEEQFF. The genes are TRBV5-1 and TRBJ2-1; 8 nucleotides line up with TRBD1. V gave up 4 bases and J gave up 10 bases; unmatched junction bases: 10. CDR1 is SGHRS, CDR2 YFSETQ, per germline. This CDR3 is 14 amino acids long.

The chain combines TRBV11-2 with TRBJ1-6; D ambiguous. Trimming removed 0 bases at V and 14 bases at J, with 11 bases between. From germline, CDR1 is SGHAT and CDR2 FQNNGV. The CDR3 length is 13 residues. The CDR3 sequence is CASSLDALLALHF. The CDR3 DNA sequence: TGTGCCAGCAGCTTAGATGCGCTTCTGGCCCTCCACTTT.

This clonotype was counted many times. V gene TRBV11-2 combines with J gene TRBJ2-2; 9 positions agree with TRBD1. The CDR3 is 21 amino acids. CDR1 is SGHAT and CDR2 is FQNNGV in the germline V gene. V shed 0 bases, J shed 3 bases, and the junction held 17 bases outside the gene matches. The CDR3 reads CASSLDKIRTGAVRYTGELFF. CDR3 DNA: TGTGCCAGCAGCTTAGACAAGATTAGGACAGGGGCGGTCAGGTACACCGGGGAGCTGTTTTTT.

The rearrangement uses TRBV9 and TRBJ2-3; D gene uncertain. Trimming took 4 bases from V and 3 from J, leaving 15 bases between them. The length of the CDR3 is 15 residues. Germline CDR1 is SGDLS and CDR2 is YYNGEE. CDR3 coding DNA: TGTGCCAGCAGCCTAGGCCAGGACCGGACAGATACGCAGTATTTT. Translation: CASSLGQDRTDTQYF.

This clonotype was observed at least ten times. This chain links TRBV5-1 with TRBJ1-2, with 7 bases aligning to TRBD1. Trimming took 0 bases from V and 6 from J; bases not matched to a gene: 11. The CDR3 totals 16 residues. Germline V lookup: CDR1 SGHRS, CDR2 YFSETQ. CDR3 sequence: CASSLALRQGQNGYTF. The CDR3 DNA is TGCGCCAGCAGCTTGGCTTTACGACAGGGTCAAAATGGCTACACCTTC.

This clonotype was recorded many times. The chain employs TRBV7-2 and TRBJ1-1; TRBD1 matches at 7 bases. The V gene end was trimmed by 5 bases and the J gene end by 4 bases; junction bases not matched to a gene: 13. Germline-derived CDR1 and CDR2 are SGHTA and FQGNSA. The CDR3 length is 16 residues. CDR3 nucleotide sequence: TGTGCCAGCAGCAAAGTCCCGCGTCCAGGGGGCACTGAAGCTTTCTTT. It yields the protein CASSKVPRPGGTEAFF.

This clonotype was detected ten times or more. CDR3 nucleotide sequence: TGTGCCAGCAGAATACGGAGGGACGAGCAGTACTTC. Protein product: CASRIRRDEQYF. This chain connects TRBV28 to TRBJ2-7; D is perhaps TRBD2 (6 bases). Germline V CDR1 and CDR2: MDHEN, SYDVKM. There are 12 residues in the CDR3. Trimming left V 6 bases short and J 5 bases short, with 11 bases between. The full variable domain, its missing parts supplied by reference TRBV28 and TRBJ2-7, is DVKVTQSSRYLVKRTGEKVFLECVQDMDHENMFWYRQDPGLGLRLIYFSYDVKMKEKGDIPEGYSVSREKKERFSLILESASTNQTSMYLCASRIRRDEQYFGPGTRLTVT.

The rearrangement joins TRBV29-1 to TRBJ1-2; 9 bases match TRBD1. The CDR3 is made up of 14 amino acids. CDR1 and CDR2 (germline): SQVTM, ANQGSEA. Trimming at V came to 4 bases and at J to 8 bases, leaving 11 bases not matched to a gene. The CDR3 nucleotides are TGCAGCGTTGCCGGGACAGGGAGGTTGGAGGGCTACACCTTC. Translation gives CSVAGTGRLEGYTF.

This chain uses TRBV10-3 with TRBJ1-5; tentatively, D is TRBD1 (6 bases). CDR1 is ENHRY and CDR2 is SYGVKD in the germline V gene. There are 13 residues in the CDR3. The V end was cut by 10 bases, the J end by 7 bases, with 17 bases between. The CDR3 region is CATGQGNNQPQHF. The CDR3 coding sequence is TGTGCCACTGGCCAGGGGAATAACCAGCCCCAGCATTTT.